Following are 21 T cell receptor beta chains from one sample sequenced in a study of blood T cell repertoires in COVID-19. Measured with immunoSEQ multiplex PCR; TCRdb has only the in-frame clones, and not every one. Of about 300,000 clones in the sample, about 83% were seen once. The sequenced material came from peripheral blood. These receptors were taken from a woman in her fifties or sixties with acute or convalescent COVID-19.

The chain employs TRBV4-1 and TRBJ2-5; 9 bases match TRBD2. The CDR3 runs 15 residues. Losses at the gene ends were 5 bases for V and 2 bases for J; bases not matched to a gene: 6. The germline V gene encodes CDR1 MGHRA and CDR2 YSYEKL. CDR3 loop: CASSSTTSGQETQYF. CDR3 DNA: TGCGCCAGCAGCAGTACCACTAGCGGGCAAGAGACCCAGTACTTC.

The rearrangement joins TRBV5-1 to TRBJ2-3; weak D call: TRBD2 (6 bases). Trimming left V 0 bases short and J 0 bases short, with 11 bases between. The CDR3 consists of 16 residues. From germline, CDR1 is SGHRS and CDR2 YFSETQ. The CDR3 DNA follows: TGCGCCAGCAGCTTGGCCGCGGGACCTAGCACAGATACGCAGTATTTT. This encodes CASSLAAGPSTDTQYF.

The chain links TRBV5-1 to TRBJ2-1, with 14 bases that match TRBD2. Trimming took 3 bases from V and 7 from J; bases not matched to a gene: 6. The CDR3 length is 16 residues. Germline assignment: CDR1 SGHRS and CDR2 YFSETQ. CDR3 loop: CASSSGTSGRSNEQFF. The CDR3 DNA reads as TGCGCCAGCAGCTCCGGGACTAGCGGGAGATCGAATGAGCAGTTCTTC.

The rearrangement uses TRBV5-1 and TRBJ1-1; D is uncertain. Trimming removed 4 bases from V and 1 base from J, with 17 bases in between. The length of the CDR3 is 16 residues. CDR1 and CDR2 from the germline V gene are SGHRS and YFSETQ. The CDR3 region is CASSGRDGVPNTEAFF. The CDR3 DNA reads as TGCGCCAGCAGCGGGAGGGATGGGGTACCGAACACTGAAGCTTTCTTT. Full variable domain (missing parts from reference TRBV5-1 and TRBJ1-1): KAGVTQTPRYLIKTRGQQVTLSCSPISGHRSVSWYQQTPGQGLQFLFEYFSETQRNKGNFPGRFSGRQFSNSRSEMNVSTLELGDSALYLCASSGRDGVPNTEAFFGQGTRLTVV.

This chain uses TRBV7-2 with TRBJ2-2; D is possibly TRBD1 (6 bases). Germline loops: CDR1 SGHTA, CDR2 FQGNSA. The CDR3 consists of 14 residues. Trimming pared 6 bases from V and 1 base from J, leaving 9 bases between. The CDR3 DNA follows: TGTGCCAGCAGACAGGGTTTGAACACCGGGGAGCTGTTTTTT. It specifies CASRQGLNTGELFF.

This clone was seen a few times. This chain uses TRBV21-1 with TRBJ1-2. TRBV21-1 is annotated as a pseudogene. The CDR3 runs to 15 residues. The CDR3 DNA follows: TGTGCCAGCAGCAAAGTAGCCAGGGGAGGGGATGGCTACACCTTC. Translation: CASSKVARGGDGYTF.

This clone was detected only a few times. V gene TRBV19 combines with J gene TRBJ2-7; 8 nucleotides align to TRBD2. The V segment lost 3 bases and the J segment 2 bases; nucleotides outside the gene matches: 3. This CDR3 contains 14 residues. CDR1 and CDR2 (germline): LNHDA, SQIVND (reference sequence). The CDR3: CASSMGGGTYEQYF. DNA of the CDR3: TGTGCCAGTAGTATGGGCGGGGGGACCTACGAGCAGTACTTC.

The chain uses TRBV7-9 and TRBJ2-3; TRBD2 agrees at 7 bases. Germline V gene data show CDR1 as SEHNR and CDR2 as FQNEAQ (reference sequence). The CDR3 covers 16 residues. V trimming: 5 bases; J trimming: 4 bases; junction bases outside the gene matches: 12. The CDR3 DNA is TGTGCCAGCAGCCGAGGGGAGGGGACGCGAGCAGATACGCAGTATTTT. It translates to CASSRGEGTRADTQYF.

This chain connects TRBV24-1 to TRBJ1-5; weak D call: TRBD1 (6 bases). The CDR3 has 14 residues. Germline V CDR1 and CDR2: KGHDR, SFDVKD. Trimming removed 9 bases from V and 5 bases from J, with 16 bases in between. DNA for the CDR3: TGTGCCACCGCGCCGGGGGGGCCCTATCAGCCCCAGCATTTT. As protein: CATAPGGPYQPQHF.

The CDR3 region has the DNA TGTGCCAGCAGCCCACTTGGTTTGGGGGCCGCAGACACTGAAGCTTTCTTT. This gives the protein CASSPLGLGAADTEAFF. This chain links TRBV5-6 with TRBJ1-1, with D possibly being TRBD1 (6 bases). This CDR3 spans 17 amino acids. V dropped 4 bases and J dropped 3 bases, with 22 bases sitting between them. Germline assignment: CDR1 SGHDT and CDR2 YYEEEE.

The chain combines TRBV29-1 with TRBJ1-4; D remains unclear. Deletions cut 0 bases from V and 1 base from J, with 9 bases between. Germline CDR1 reads SQVTM; CDR2 reads ANQGSEA. CDR3 length: 15 amino acids. CDR3 in DNA: TGCAGCGTTGAAGACCCGCAGTTAACTAATGAAAAACTGTTTTTT. The encoded protein is CSVEDPQLTNEKLFF.

The rearrangement joins TRBV7-2 to TRBJ2-7, with 10 bases matching TRBD2. CDR3 length equals 14 residues. Trimming at V came to 4 bases and at J to 6 bases, leaving 6 bases not matched to a gene. In germline, CDR1 is SGHTA, CDR2 FQGNSA. The CDR3 DNA reads as TGTGCCAGCAGCTGGCTAGCGGGAGAGGTCGAGCAGTACTTC. Residues: CASSWLAGEVEQYF.

A few counts support this clone. Here the CDR3 reads CASSLAAGRTGAQYF. The CDR3 DNA reads TGCGCCAGCAGCTTGGCAGCTGGTCGAACGGGTGCCCAGTACTTC. J is TRBJ2-5 and V is TRBV5-1; D unclear. Germline V lookup: CDR1 SGHRS, CDR2 YFSETQ. The CDR3 is made up of 15 amino acids. Between the trimmed V and J ends, which lost 0 bases and 9 bases, there was a span of 18 bases.

The chain joins TRBV25-1 to TRBJ2-2; D call uncertain. Germline V gene lookup returns CDR1 MGHDK and CDR2 SYGVNS. V was cut by 11 bases and J by 0 bases, with 10 bases left in between. This CDR3 comprises 13 residues. In nucleotides, the CDR3 is TGTGCCCACTCACCGCCGAACACCGGGGAGCTGTTTTTT. This codes for CAHSPPNTGELFF.

The chain recombines TRBV19 with TRBJ1-1, with 9 bases lining up with TRBD1. Germline V CDR1 and CDR2: LNHDA, SQIVND (reference sequence). This CDR3 is 15 amino acids long. V shed 6 bases and J 6 bases; nucleotides not matched to a gene: 11. CDR3 residues: CASSPAGTGRAEAFF. The CDR3 nucleotides are TGTGCCAGTAGCCCGGCCGGGACAGGGAGGGCTGAAGCTTTCTTT.

The V gene is TRBV3-1 (or the pseudogene TRBV3-2), the J gene TRBJ2-1, with 10 bases that match TRBD2. The CDR3 length is 15 residues. Germline-derived CDR1 and CDR2 are LGHDT and YNNKEL (reference sequence). The junction had 8 bases not matched to a gene; V was cut back by 3 bases and J by 9 bases. The CDR3 loop reads CASSQMRTSGIEQFF. For the CDR3, the DNA is TGTGCCAGCAGCCAGATGCGGACTAGCGGTATTGAGCAGTTCTTC.

The V call is TRBV9, the J call TRBJ2-3, with D perhaps matching TRBD2 (5 bases). The CDR3 loop spans 16 amino acids. Trimming removed 3 bases at V and 0 bases at J, with 14 bases between. Germline V gene data show CDR1 as SGDLS and CDR2 as YYNGEE. CDR3 sequence: CASSERSGPSTDTQYF. The CDR3 DNA sequence: TGTGCCAGCAGCGAGCGGAGCGGACCTAGCACAGATACGCAGTATTTT.

The rearrangement joins TRBV4-1 to TRBJ2-4, with a weak D call TRBD2 (6 bases). The CDR3 covers 14 residues. Germline V gene sequence: CDR1 MGHRA, CDR2 YSYEKL. V lost 1 base and J lost 6, with 10 bases in between. The CDR3 DNA is TGCGCCAGCAGCCAAGGGGGACTGAGAAACATTCAGTACTTC. Its protein product is CASSQGGLRNIQYF.

This chain joins TRBV12-5 and TRBJ2-2; a weak D match, TRBD2 (7 bases). CDR1 and CDR2 (germline): LGHNT, FRNRAP. There are 16 residues in the CDR3. The V gene lost 6 bases and the J gene lost 9 bases, with 23 bases spanning the gap. In DNA, the CDR3 is TGTGCTAGTGGCTGGGGGGGCACTCCCCGGGACCGGGAGCTGTTTTTT. It specifies CASGWGGTPRDRELFF.

V gene TRBV11-1 combines with J gene TRBJ2-7; D gene uncertain. Trimming pared 3 bases from V and 3 bases from J, leaving 12 bases between. There are 14 residues in the CDR3. The germline CDR1 and CDR2 sequences are SGHAT and FQDESV (reference sequence). The CDR3 region has the DNA TGTGCCAGCAGCTTGAGTTACGATGTCTACGAGCAGTACTTC. This sequence encodes CASSLSYDVYEQYF.

The V call is TRBV30, the J call TRBJ2-2; 7 nucleotides align to TRBD1. In germline, CDR1 is GTSNPN, CDR2 SVGIG (reference sequence). V shed 6 bases and J 0 bases; nucleotides not matched to a gene: 4. The CDR3 runs 14 residues. CDR3 amino acids: CACKGATNTGELFF. Here the CDR3 DNA reads TGTGCCTGTAAGGGGGCTACGAACACCGGGGAGCTGTTTTTT.